This TCR beta chain was recorded in a study of monozygotic twins with inflammatory bowel disease. Germline V gene data show CDR1 as SGHRS and CDR2 as YFSETQ. This CDR3 is 15 amino acids long. Reprocessing the 5' RACE reads, TCRdb reports a single entry for every CDR3 protein and omits DNA. The table counts over 200,000 distinct CDR3 sequences; under 8.5% lies in the top ten. J is TRBJ1-4 and V is TRBV5-1. The sequenced material came from blood. The clonotype originates from a human donor with ulcerative colitis or Crohn's disease, or a healthy co-twin of an affected twin (not recorded which). CDR3 in amino acids: CASSPIGRTNEKLFF.